This TCR beta chain was identified during a study of cytomegalovirus exposure and HLA in healthy donors. The CDR3 runs 16 residues. V lost 5 bases, J lost 5 bases, and 10 bases stayed unmatched. Germline loops: CDR1 SGHVS, CDR2 FQNEAQ. The PCR employed 60 Vbeta primers together with 13 Jbeta primers. Sequencing was performed with immunoSEQ multiplex PCR; in TCRdb, only in-frame clones are kept and a portion is missing. The sample contains some 60,000 clones, around 83% of which appear only once. This clone was found once. This receptor was identified in a man aged 35 to 55 in good health and CMV-seronegative. The chain employs TRBV7-8 and TRBJ1-1; 11 bases fit TRBD1. The sample was PBMCs. The chain's CDR3 is CASSKIGGQGETEAFF. The CDR3 DNA reads TGTGCCAGCAGCAAAATAGGGGGACAGGGGGAGACTGAAGCTTTCTTT.